These T cell receptor beta chains were read from a single sample in a study of CD8 T cells in ankylosing spondylitis. TCRdb processed the 5' RACE reads anew with MiXCR; each CDR3 protein has one entry. This sample has under 450,000 distinct CDR3 sequences, with about 15% found just once. The sequenced material came from blood, either unsorted or a sorted T cell fraction (not recorded which). These receptors came from a male donor with ankylosing spondylitis. Both conserved end residues are part of each CDR3. Fields, in order: D gene, clone size, V gene, J gene, CDR3 protein, CDR3 DNA. D genes are given only for firm matches. Clone size is not always given. Where it is, it says once, few, many or a class for expanded clones.

d_call: .; clone_size: .; v_call: TRBV5-6; j_call: TRBJ2-2; cdr3_aa: CASRWATGELFF; cdr3_nt: TGTGCCAGCAGATGGGCCACCGGGGAGCTGTTTTTT
d_call: .; clone_size: few; v_call: TRBV7-2; j_call: TRBJ2-7; cdr3_aa: CASGAVISYEQYF; cdr3_nt: TGTGCCAGCGGAGCGGTGATCTCCTACGAGCAGTACTTC
d_call: .; clone_size: few; v_call: TRBV5-1; j_call: TRBJ1-2; cdr3_aa: CASSLPVGTKDGYTF; cdr3_nt: TGCGCCAGCAGCTTGCCCGTGGGGACGAAGGATGGCTACACCTTC
d_call: .; clone_size: many; v_call: TRBV12-3/TRBV12-4; j_call: TRBJ2-3; cdr3_aa: CASSPSRQGSPDTQYF; cdr3_nt: TGTGCCAGCAGCCCCTCTCGACAAGGTAGCCCCGATACGCAGTATTTT
d_call: TRBD1; clone_size: few; v_call: TRBV6-1; j_call: TRBJ1-1; cdr3_aa: CASTTGTVPNTEAFF; cdr3_nt: TGTGCCAGCACCACCGGGACAGTCCCGAACACTGAAGCTTTCTTT
d_call: .; clone_size: .; v_call: TRBV7-3; j_call: TRBJ1-2; cdr3_aa: CASSPQPGAGYTF; cdr3_nt: TGTGCCAGCAGCCCGCAGCCCGGGGCCGGCTACACCTTC
d_call: TRBD2; clone_size: few; v_call: TRBV20-1; j_call: TRBJ2-7; cdr3_aa: CSARGTSGSQQYF; cdr3_nt: TGCAGTGCTAGAGGGACTAGCGGGAGTCAGCAGTACTTC
d_call: .; clone_size: few; v_call: TRBV7-2; j_call: TRBJ1-5; cdr3_aa: CASSLLTVSNQPQHF; cdr3_nt: TGTGCCAGCAGCCTTCTGACAGTTAGCAATCAGCCCCAGCATTTT
d_call: .; clone_size: few; v_call: TRBV11-3; j_call: TRBJ2-3; cdr3_aa: CASSQRSADTQYF; cdr3_nt: TGTGCCAGCAGCCAACGGAGCGCAGATACGCAGTATTTT
d_call: .; clone_size: .; v_call: TRBV10-3; j_call: TRBJ2-1; cdr3_aa: CAISVDNYNEQFF; cdr3_nt: TGTGCCATCAGTGTGGACAACTACAATGAGCAGTTCTTC
d_call: TRBD2; clone_size: .; v_call: TRBV24-1; j_call: TRBJ2-2; cdr3_aa: CATSDTGLAGSTGELFF; cdr3_nt: TGTGCCACCAGTGACACCGGACTAGCGGGAAGCACCGGGGAGCTGTTTTTT
d_call: .; clone_size: few; v_call: TRBV2; j_call: TRBJ1-1; cdr3_aa: CASSERQTMNTEAFF; cdr3_nt: TGTGCCAGCAGTGAAAGACAGACCATGAACACTGAAGCTTTCTTT
d_call: TRBD1; clone_size: many; v_call: TRBV5-1; j_call: TRBJ2-4; cdr3_aa: CASSSGPGQGNIQYF; cdr3_nt: TGCGCCAGCAGCTCCGGCCCGGGACAGGGAAACATTCAGTACTTC
d_call: .; clone_size: few; v_call: TRBV9; j_call: TRBJ2-7; cdr3_aa: CASSDYGVRAEQYF; cdr3_nt: TGTGCCAGCAGCGATTATGGAGTTAGGGCCGAGCAGTACTTC
d_call: .; clone_size: .; v_call: TRBV4-1; j_call: TRBJ2-5; cdr3_aa: CASRPDIDQETQYF; cdr3_nt: TGCGCCAGCAGACCAGACATAGACCAAGAGACCCAGTACTTC
d_call: .; clone_size: .; v_call: TRBV27; j_call: TRBJ1-3; cdr3_aa: CARGDYTGSSSGNTIYF; cdr3_nt: TGTGCCAGGGGGGACTACACAGGGTCTTCCTCTGGAAACACCATATATTTT
d_call: .; clone_size: .; v_call: TRBV18; j_call: TRBJ2-3; cdr3_aa: CASSQLRGDTQYF; cdr3_nt: TGTGCCAGCTCTCAGCTTCGGGGAGATACGCAGTATTTT
d_call: .; clone_size: .; v_call: TRBV20-1; j_call: TRBJ2-7; cdr3_aa: CSGGQNSYEQYF; cdr3_nt: TGCAGTGGGGGGCAGAATTCCTACGAGCAGTACTTC
d_call: .; clone_size: many; v_call: TRBV4-3; j_call: TRBJ1-4; cdr3_aa: CASSQALGGNEKLFF; cdr3_nt: TGCGCCAGCAGCCAAGCTTTGGGCGGAAATGAAAAACTGTTTTTT
d_call: .; clone_size: .; v_call: TRBV3-1; j_call: TRBJ2-1; cdr3_aa: CASSQVLGSEQFF; cdr3_nt: TGTGCCAGCAGCCAAGTTTTGGGGAGTGAGCAGTTCTTC
d_call: TRBD2; clone_size: few; v_call: TRBV10-3; j_call: TRBJ2-7; cdr3_aa: CAISPIAGGLDEQYF; cdr3_nt: TGTGCCATCAGCCCTATCGCGGGGGGGCTGGACGAGCAGTACTTC
d_call: TRBD2; clone_size: .; v_call: TRBV6-1; j_call: TRBJ2-2; cdr3_aa: CASSPTSYTGELFF; cdr3_nt: TGTGCCAGCTCACCGACTAGCTACACCGGGGAGCTGTTTTTT
d_call: TRBD1; clone_size: .; v_call: TRBV20-1; j_call: TRBJ2-3; cdr3_aa: CSAPGTGGVADTQYF; cdr3_nt: TGCAGTGCTCCAGGGACAGGGGGTGTCGCAGATACGCAGTATTTT
d_call: .; clone_size: many; v_call: TRBV7-9; j_call: TRBJ1-1; cdr3_aa: CASSLQGSTEAFF; cdr3_nt: TGTGCCAGCAGCTTGCAGGGGAGCACTGAAGCTTTCTTT
d_call: .; clone_size: many; v_call: TRBV5-1; j_call: TRBJ2-1; cdr3_aa: CASSGYSYNEQFF; cdr3_nt: TGCGCCAGTTCAGGATACTCCTACAATGAGCAGTTCTTC
d_call: .; clone_size: few; v_call: TRBV2; j_call: TRBJ2-5; cdr3_aa: CASKLDTKETQYF; cdr3_nt: TGTGCCAGCAAACTAGATACAAAAGAGACCCAGTACTTC
d_call: TRBD1; clone_size: .; v_call: TRBV5-1; j_call: TRBJ2-4; cdr3_aa: CASSGSRQGGTNIQYF; cdr3_nt: TGCGCCAGCAGCGGAAGCCGACAGGGGGGAACTAATATTCAGTACTTC
d_call: .; clone_size: few; v_call: TRBV29-1; j_call: TRBJ1-2; cdr3_aa: CSVGGIYGYTF; cdr3_nt: TGCAGCGTTGGGGGAATCTATGGCTACACCTTC
d_call: TRBD1; clone_size: .; v_call: TRBV2; j_call: TRBJ2-2; cdr3_aa: CASSKQGALTGELFF; cdr3_nt: TGTGCCAGCAGTAAACAGGGGGCGCTCACCGGGGAGCTGTTTTTT
d_call: .; clone_size: few; v_call: TRBV6-2/TRBV6-3; j_call: TRBJ2-7; cdr3_aa: CASSYPAIEQYF; cdr3_nt: TGTGCCAGCAGTTACCCCGCAATCGAGCAGTACTTC
d_call: .; clone_size: .; v_call: TRBV12-3/TRBV12-4; j_call: TRBJ2-3; cdr3_aa: CASSLRTSDGRDTQYF; cdr3_nt: TGTGCCAGCAGTTTAAGAACCTCGGACGGGCGAGATACGCAGTATTTT
d_call: .; clone_size: .; v_call: TRBV6-2/TRBV6-3; j_call: TRBJ2-2; cdr3_aa: CASRGEMGANTGELFF; cdr3_nt: TGTGCCAGCCGTGGGGAGATGGGGGCGAACACCGGGGAGCTGTTTTTT
d_call: TRBD2; clone_size: few; v_call: TRBV4-3; j_call: TRBJ2-7; cdr3_aa: CASSQDQAGGYEQYF; cdr3_nt: TGCGCCAGCAGCCAAGACCAAGCGGGAGGATACGAGCAGTACTTC
d_call: .; clone_size: .; v_call: TRBV9; j_call: TRBJ1-2; cdr3_aa: CASSVEGGGSYGYTF; cdr3_nt: TGTGCCAGCAGCGTCGAGGGTGGGGGATCCTATGGCTACACCTTC
d_call: .; clone_size: .; v_call: TRBV7-9; j_call: TRBJ1-4; cdr3_aa: CASSLVGSRDEKLFF; cdr3_nt: TGTGCCAGCAGCTTAGTGGGATCTCGGGATGAAAAACTGTTTTTT
d_call: .; clone_size: few; v_call: TRBV7-9; j_call: TRBJ2-7; cdr3_aa: CASSLGHLGNYEQYF; cdr3_nt: TGTGCCAGCAGCTTAGGTCATTTAGGGAACTACGAGCAGTACTTC
d_call: .; clone_size: .; v_call: TRBV12-3/TRBV12-4; j_call: TRBJ1-6; cdr3_aa: CASSPMGAGSPLHF; cdr3_nt: TGTGCCAGCAGTCCCATGGGGGCCGGCTCACCCCTCCACTTT
d_call: .; clone_size: .; v_call: TRBV19; j_call: TRBJ1-1; cdr3_aa: CASRTALGTEAFF; cdr3_nt: TGTGCCAGTCGGACAGCCCTTGGCACTGAAGCTTTCTTT
d_call: TRBD2; clone_size: few; v_call: TRBV20-1; j_call: TRBJ2-7; cdr3_aa: CSAASTSGGLFDEQYF; cdr3_nt: TGCAGTGCTGCCTCCACTAGCGGGGGGTTGTTCGACGAGCAGTACTTC
d_call: TRBD2; clone_size: few; v_call: TRBV20-1; j_call: TRBJ2-3; cdr3_aa: CSADSGGGNTQYF; cdr3_nt: TGCAGTGCTGATAGCGGGGGGGGTAATACGCAGTATTTT
d_call: .; clone_size: few; v_call: TRBV28; j_call: TRBJ2-6; cdr3_aa: CARPQKTPGMRCSGANVLTF; cdr3_nt: TGTGCCAGACCCCAGAAGACTCCAGGGATGAGGTGCTCTGGGGCCAACGTCCTGACTTTC
d_call: .; clone_size: few; v_call: TRBV12-3/TRBV12-4; j_call: TRBJ1-5; cdr3_aa: CASSLSERQPQHF; cdr3_nt: TGTGCCAGCAGTTTATCGGAGCGTCAGCCCCAGCATTTT
d_call: .; clone_size: .; v_call: TRBV7-9; j_call: TRBJ2-7; cdr3_aa: CARSPRERNYEQYF; cdr3_nt: TGTGCCAGAAGCCCCAGGGAGCGTAACTACGAGCAGTACTTC
d_call: .; clone_size: many; v_call: TRBV28; j_call: TRBJ2-2; cdr3_aa: CASSLPPPKWELFF; cdr3_nt: TGTGCCAGCAGTTTACCCCCACCGAAGTGGGAGCTGTTTTTT
d_call: .; clone_size: .; v_call: TRBV20-1; j_call: TRBJ2-4; cdr3_aa: CSARVVGLPVNIQYF; cdr3_nt: TGCAGTGCTAGAGTAGTAGGACTCCCAGTGAACATTCAGTACTTC
d_call: TRBD2; clone_size: .; v_call: TRBV7-2; j_call: TRBJ2-3; cdr3_aa: CASTRIAGADTQYF; cdr3_nt: TGTGCCAGCACAAGGATAGCGGGAGCCGATACGCAGTATTTT